The entry below gives a single T cell receptor (beta chain) sequence along with its context. The antigen remains undetermined. The source of the sample is a study of T cell responses to AZD1222 COVID-19 vaccine. Study conclusions and caveats: Baseline seropositivity occurred in only a handful of AZD1222 recipients.

The trim removed 2 bases at V and 3 bases at J, leaving 4 bases unmatched. Germline CDR1 and CDR2: SGHNT and YYREEE (reference sequence). This CDR3 has 16 amino acids. Only in-frame clones appear in the TCRdb table, and some are missing; sequencing was by immunoSEQ multiplex PCR. Of 140,000 to 150,000 clones listed, 80% to 85% are singletons. The chain couples TRBV5-4 to TRBJ2-2; 10 bases line up with TRBD1. This sequence originates from an adult in good health. The material sequenced was peripheral blood, taken on day 0 of MenACWY control vaccination. Here the CDR3 reads CASSFPGQGYTGELFF. The DNA of the CDR3 is TGTGCCAGCAGCTTTCCGGGACAGGGGTACACCGGGGAGCTGTTTTTT.